Each of the 18 T cell receptor beta chains below was sequenced from the same sample in a study of tumor-infiltrating lymphocytes in primary liver carcinoma. Total RNA and DNA came together from about 21-30 mg of bulk tissue without cell sorting. With a constant-region primer, TCR beta cDNA was made from about 0.55 ug of total RNA. Slightly modified ARM-PCR served as the procedure for the TCR beta libraries. These libraries came from three rounds of nested multiplex PCR. It was with TRBV1-TRBV30 forward primers and a C-beta reverse primer that the first two PCR rounds were run, at around 11 cycles each. TCRdb ran MiXCR on the multiplex PCR reads and lists one entry per CDR3 protein. In the table there are about 100,000 distinct CDR3 sequences, about 62% of which are singletons. Sequenced input: liver tumor tissue from sampling region 2. The subset denotes: tumor region T2, inferior pole. These TCRs come from a woman aged 60-75 years with primary liver carcinoma and hepatitis B virus infection.

To note about this clonotype: One end of the junction varies from germline; a read error may be responsible. The chain employs TRBV7-9 and TRBJ2-1, with 9 positions matching TRBD1. This CDR3 comprises 15 residues. Germline V gene data show CDR1 as SEHNR and CDR2 as FQNEAQ (reference sequence). The CDR3 DNA is TGTGCAAGCAGCTTCGACAGGGGGACAGAGAATGAGCAGTTCTTC. Its protein is CASSFDRGTENEQFF.

The chain joins TRBV5-6 to TRBJ2-1; TRBD2 agrees at 7 bases. CDR1 and CDR2 (germline): SGHDT, YYEEEE. The CDR3 is 18 amino acids. J gave up 3 bases and V 0 bases, and 12 bases lay outside the gene matches. The CDR3 reads CASSLAVPAGSFYNEQFF. CDR3 sequence (DNA): TGTGCCAGCAGCTTGGCCGTACCAGCGGGAAGTTTCTACAATGAGCAGTTCTTC.

A word on this clonotype: The junction shows a germline mismatch at one end, possibly a read error. This chain links TRBV11-3 with TRBJ2-3; D is ambiguous. Germline CDR1 reads SGHNT; CDR2 reads YENEEA. The CDR3 spans 14 residues. CDR3 sequence (DNA): TGTGCCAGCAGCTTCAGGATTAGCACAAATACGCAGTATTTC. This gives the protein CASSFRISTNTQYF. The whole variable domain, filled in from reference TRBV11-3 and TRBJ2-3, reads EAGVVQSPRYKIIEKKQPVAFWCNPISGHNTLYWYLQNLGQGPELLIRYENEEAVDDSQLPKDRFSAERLKGVDSTLKIQPAELGDSAVYLCASSFRISTNTQYFGPGTRLTVL.

With regard to this clonotype: One junction end disagrees with the germline gene, perhaps due to a read error. The chain is built from TRBV7-8 and TRBJ1-3; 7 bases line up with TRBD1. Germline V lookup: CDR1 SGHVS, CDR2 FQNEAQ. This CDR3 comprises 17 residues. The CDR3 bases are TGTGCCAGCAGCTTAGTAGGGTCAGGGGGTCACCGGAAACACCATATATTT. Protein product: CASSLVGSGGHRKHHIF. The whole variable domain, filled in from reference TRBV7-8 and TRBJ1-3, reads GAGVSQSPRYKVAKRGQDVALRCDPISGHVSLFWYQQALGQGPEFLTYFQNEAQLDKSGLPSDRFFAERPEGSVSTLKIQRTQQEDSAVYLCASSLVGSGGHRKHHIFGEGSWLTVV.

The DNA of the CDR3 is TGTGCCAGCAGCTTAGGGCTGGGATTGCAAGAGACCCAGTACTTC. It translates to CASSLGLGLQETQYF. The V call is TRBV11-2, the J call TRBJ2-5; D is ambiguous. The CDR3 loop spans 15 amino acids. Trimming removed 1 base from V and 2 bases from J, with 11 bases in between. Germline assignment: CDR1 SGHAT and CDR2 FQNNGV. The full variable domain, in which reference TRBV11-2 and TRBJ2-5 provide the parts outside the CDR3, is EAGVAQSPRYKIIEKRQSVAFWCNPISGHATLYWYQQILGQGPKLLIQFQNNGVVDDSQLPKDRFSAERLKGVDSTLKIQPAKLEDSAVYLCASSLGLGLQETQYFGPGTRLLVL.

The count of this clonotype is one. The junction shows a germline mismatch at one end, possibly a read error. This chain uses TRBV11-2 with TRBJ2-3; no definite D call. The CDR3 covers 14 residues. Germline lookup yields CDR1 SGHAT and CDR2 FQNNGV. CDR3 nucleotide sequence: TGTGCCAGTAGCTTATCCGCCAACACAGATACGCAGTTTTTT. Translated, it gives CASSLSANTDTQFF.

The gene calls are TRBV7-9 and TRBJ2-7; D not resolved. V dropped 2 bases and J dropped 6 bases, with 8 bases sitting between them. Looked up from germline, CDR1 is SEHNR and CDR2 is FQNEAQ (reference sequence). The CDR3 runs to 12 residues. CDR3 DNA: TGTGCCAGCAGCTTAACTGAGTCCGAGCAGTACTTC. It specifies CASSLTESEQYF.

This clonotype is labeled medium-sized. The chain uses TRBV12-3 or TRBV12-4 and TRBJ2-1; D tentatively fits TRBD1 or TRBD2 (5 bases each). This CDR3 region has 16 residues. V shed 5 bases and J shed 5 bases, with 19 bases lying between them. CDR3 region: CASSKVVWGSDNEQFF. For the CDR3, the DNA is TGTGCCAGCAGTAAAGTTGTGTGGGGGAGCGACAATGAGCAGTTCTTC.

This clonotype occurred many times. V is TRBV6-5 and J is TRBJ2-4, with 7 bases aligning to TRBD1. The junction had 14 bases not matched to a gene; V was cut back by 6 bases and J by 6 bases. The CDR3 loop spans 16 amino acids. CDR1 is MNHEY and CDR2 is SVGAGI in the germline V gene. The chain's CDR3 is CASSQNRDRVPNIQYF. CDR3 DNA sequence: TGTGCCAGCAGCCAAAACCGGGACAGAGTCCCAAACATTCAGTACTTC.

This clonotype was seen a single time. A junction boundary mismatches the germline segment, possibly from a read error. V and J are TRBV5-4 and TRBJ2-7, with D perhaps assigned TRBD1 or TRBD2 (5 bases each). From germline, CDR1 is SGHNT and CDR2 YYREEE (reference sequence). The length of the CDR3 is 14 residues. The CDR3 bases are TGTCCCAGCAGTGCCGGGACCGTCCCCTACGAGCAGTACTTC. Residues: CPSSAGTVPYEQYF.

Note on this clonotype: A read error may be the cause here, since a much bigger clone is one base away. This chain's CDR3 is CASITQDQAQHF. CDR3 DNA sequence: TGTGCCAGCATCACCCAGGATCAGGCCCAGCATTTT. The chain is built from TRBV7-8 and TRBJ1-5; D not resolved. CDR3 length: 12 amino acids. Germline V gene data show CDR1 as SGHVS and CDR2 as FQNEAQ.

Details on this clonotype: A much larger clone sits a single nucleotide away, making a read error possible. The CDR3 spells CTSKTMGLAGYEQYF. The CDR3 DNA is TGTACCAGCAAAACCATGGGACTAGCGGGGTACGAGCAGTACTTC. The genes are TRBV28 and TRBJ2-7; 13 bases are a match to TRBD2. CDR1 and CDR2 (germline): MDHEN, SYDVKM. The CDR3 covers 15 residues.

On this clonotype: A junction end diverges from the germline sequence, so it may reflect a read error. The chain uses TRBV29-1 and TRBJ1-1; D is undetermined. Per germline, CDR1 SQVTM and CDR2 ANQGSEA. The CDR3 length is 13 residues. The DNA of the CDR3 is TGCAACGTTGAGGAACAGAGAAACACTGAAGCTTTCTTT. Encoded protein: CNVEEQRNTEAFF.

The chain uses TRBV6-6 and TRBJ2-7; no reliable D call. Germline-derived CDR1 and CDR2 are MNHNY and SVGAGI (reference sequence). CDR3 length: 16 amino acids. V lost 6 bases and J lost 2, with 20 bases in between. The CDR3 nucleotides read TGTGCCAGCAGGGAACATGGCCATAAAAGCCCCTACGAGCAGTACTTC. Protein sequence: CASREHGHKSPYEQYF.

A note on this clonotype: Likely a read error: the CDR3 ends without its conserved phenylalanine or tryptophan. The V and J genes are TRBV11-2 and TRBJ2-3, with TRBD2 matching 13 bases. The CDR3 covers 15 residues. Germline V lookup: CDR1 SGHAT, CDR2 FQNNGV. CDR3 residues: CASSSGLAGPYTQYL. CDR3 DNA: TGTGCCAGTAGCTCGGGACTAGCGGGACCATATACGCAGTATCTT.

This clonotype was observed a single time. One end of the junction varies from germline; a read error may be responsible. The V and J genes are TRBV11-3 and TRBJ2-1; 9 nucleotides line up with TRBD2. The germline V gene encodes CDR1 SGHNT and CDR2 YENEEA. The CDR3 extends over 15 amino acids. The CDR3 region is CASSLLAGYYNEQLF. In nucleotides, the CDR3 is TGTGCCAGCAGCTTACTAGCGGGGTATTACAATGAGCAGTTGTTT.

V usage is TRBV29-1 and J usage is TRBJ2-1, with a weak D call TRBD2 (6 bases). The CDR3 sequence is 17 residues long. V lost 6 bases, J lost 13 bases, and 34 bases lay in between. Per germline, CDR1 SQVTM and CDR2 ANQGSEA. The CDR3 sequence is CSVHPTGGTSRKSAQFF. As DNA, the CDR3 is TGCAGCGTCCACCCGACTGGCGGGACGTCCCGAAAGAGTGCCCAGTTCTTC.

About this clonotype itself: A much larger clone lies one base from this, so it may be a read error. The chain combines TRBV29-1 with TRBJ1-1; no reliable D call. Germline V gene data show CDR1 as SQVTM and CDR2 as ANQGSEA. This CDR3 is 12 amino acids long. CDR3 sequence: CSVRKGDTEVFF. In DNA, the CDR3 is TGCAGCGTTCGAAAGGGCGACACTGAAGTTTTCTTT.